The present TCR beta chain was sequenced within a study of T cell changes during pregnancy in multiple sclerosis. Measured with immunoSEQ multiplex PCR; TCRdb has only the in-frame clones, and not every one. The repertoire holds 60,000 to 70,000 clones, 75% to 95% seen once, with over 1% in the top ten. The CDR3 is made up of 15 amino acids. From germline, CDR1 is MNHEY and CDR2 SVGAGI. With 2 bases removed from V and 6 bases from J, the gap between germline ends came to 13 bases. The sample in question was peripheral blood, obtained after pregnancy. This sequence joins TRBV6-5 and TRBJ2-2, with a possible D match to TRBD2 (5 bases). This clonotype was obtained from a female donor in good health, enrolled as a control in a pregnancy study. This CDR3 is CASSYLASYSGELFF. DNA for the CDR3: TGTGCCAGCAGTTACCTGGCTAGCTACTCCGGGGAGCTGTTTTTT.